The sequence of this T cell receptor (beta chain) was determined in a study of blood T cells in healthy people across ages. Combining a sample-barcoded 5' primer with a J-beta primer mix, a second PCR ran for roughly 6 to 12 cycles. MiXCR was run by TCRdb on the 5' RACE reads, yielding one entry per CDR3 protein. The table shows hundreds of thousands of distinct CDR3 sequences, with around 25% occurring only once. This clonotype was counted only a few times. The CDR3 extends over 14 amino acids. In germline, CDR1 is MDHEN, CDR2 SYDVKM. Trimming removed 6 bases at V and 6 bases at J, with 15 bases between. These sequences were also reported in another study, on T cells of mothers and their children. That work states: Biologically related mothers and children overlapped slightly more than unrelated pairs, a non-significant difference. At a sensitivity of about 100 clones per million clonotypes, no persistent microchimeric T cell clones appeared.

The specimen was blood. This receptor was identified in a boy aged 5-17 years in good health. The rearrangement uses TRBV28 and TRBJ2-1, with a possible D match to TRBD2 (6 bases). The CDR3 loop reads CASSEGGAPNEQFF. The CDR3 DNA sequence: TGTGCCAGCAGCGAGGGCGGGGCCCCCAATGAGCAGTTCTTC.